These 5 T cell receptor beta chains came from one sample sequenced in a study of T cell responses to AZD1222 COVID-19 vaccine. TCRdb's copy holds only in-frame clones and misses some; the assay was immunoSEQ multiplex PCR. The sample lists about 120,000 clones; 70% to 90% were seen once. This specimen consisted of peripheral blood, obtained 28 days after the second AZD1222 dose. These receptors originate from an adult who received the AZD1222 COVID-19 vaccine.

The chain links TRBV7-2 to TRBJ1-6; D is ambiguous. Deletions cut 1 base from V and 3 bases from J, with 4 bases between. This CDR3 has 14 residues. The germline V gene has CDR1 SGHTA and CDR2 FQGNSA. CDR3 DNA: TGTGCCAGCAGCTTAGAGTACTATAATTCACCCCTCCACTTT. This sequence encodes CASSLEYYNSPLHF.

This chain uses TRBV27 with TRBJ2-2, with 9 bases aligning to TRBD2. Germline CDR1 reads MNHEY; CDR2 reads SMNVEV (reference sequence). V shed 6 bases and J 4 bases; nucleotides not matched to a gene: 6. This CDR3 region has 15 residues. The DNA for the CDR3 is TGTGCCAGCAGGCTTCAGCGGGGGGTCACCGGGGAGCTGTTTTTT. Translation: CASRLQRGVTGELFF.

V gene TRBV7-6 combines with J gene TRBJ1-2; possible D gene TRBD1, 5 bases. The V and J ends lost 1 base and 10 bases respectively, with 10 bases between them. The CDR3 sequence is 12 residues long. Germline CDR1 reads SGHVS; CDR2 reads FNYEAQ. The CDR3 nucleotides are TGTGCCAGCAGCTTAGACAGGACCTACTACACCTTC. It codes for CASSLDRTYYTF.

This clone showed up just once. V usage is TRBV7-9 and J usage is TRBJ1-1; no reliable D call. Trimming cost V 5 bases and J 7 bases, with 14 bases left between them. Germline V lookup: CDR1 SEHNR, CDR2 FQNEAQ (reference sequence). There are 13 residues in the CDR3. As DNA, the CDR3 is TGTGCCAGCAGCCCGAACGAGGGTTTTGAAGCTTTCTTT. Its translation is CASSPNEGFEAFF.

The chain recombines TRBV7-9 with TRBJ1-3; no reliable D call. From germline, CDR1 is SEHNR and CDR2 FQNEAQ (reference sequence). This CDR3 region has 16 residues. V lost 5 bases to trimming and J lost 0 bases, with 14 bases between them. CDR3 loop: CASSKRTGNSGNTIYF. In DNA form, the CDR3 reads TGTGCCAGCAGCAAGAGGACGGGAAACTCTGGAAACACCATATATTTT.